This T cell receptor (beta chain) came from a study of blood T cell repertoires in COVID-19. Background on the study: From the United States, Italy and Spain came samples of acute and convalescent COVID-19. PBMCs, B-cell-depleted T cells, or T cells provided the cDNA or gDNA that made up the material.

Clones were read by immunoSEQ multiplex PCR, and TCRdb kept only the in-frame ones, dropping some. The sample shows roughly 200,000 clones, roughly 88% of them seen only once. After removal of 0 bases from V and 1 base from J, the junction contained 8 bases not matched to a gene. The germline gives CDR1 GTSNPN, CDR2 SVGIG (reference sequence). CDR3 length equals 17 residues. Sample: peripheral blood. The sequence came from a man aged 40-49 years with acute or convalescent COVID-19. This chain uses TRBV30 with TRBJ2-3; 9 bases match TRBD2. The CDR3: CAWSVPSGTSGTDTQYF. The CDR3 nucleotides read TGTGCCTGGAGTGTTCCTAGCGGGACTTCTGGCACAGATACGCAGTATTTT.